The rows below give T cell receptor beta chains drawn from one sample of a study of T cells in Graves' hyperthyroidism and ophthalmopathy. MiXCR was run by TCRdb on the multiplex PCR reads, yielding one entry per CDR3 protein. Among about half a million distinct CDR3 sequences listed, less than 25% were seen once. What was sequenced was blood. These TCRs come from a man younger than 30 with Graves' hyperthyroidism. The CDR3 runs from the conserved cysteine through the conserved F or W. Each record gives: clone size, J gene, D gene, V gene, CDR3 protein, CDR3 DNA. D genes are given only for firm matches. Clone size is given for some rows only: seen once, a few or many times, or a class if the clone is expanded.

clone_size: few
j_call: TRBJ1-1
d_call: TRBD1
v_call: TRBV6-1
cdr3_aa: CASSPTLDRVTNTEAFF
cdr3_nt: TGTGCCAGCAGCCCAACCCTGGACAGGGTGACGAACACTGAAGCTTTCTTT

clone_size: many
j_call: TRBJ2-2
d_call: TRBD2
v_call: TRBV12-3/TRBV12-4
cdr3_aa: CASGSSGVNPGELFF
cdr3_nt: TGTGCCAGCGGCTCTAGCGGGGTAAATCCCGGGGAGCTGTTTTTT

clone_size: few
j_call: TRBJ2-7
d_call: -
v_call: TRBV28
cdr3_aa: CASSPGQPSSYEQYF
cdr3_nt: TGTGCCAGCTCACCCGGACAGCCCAGCTCCTACGAGCAGTACTTC

clone_size: many
j_call: TRBJ1-1
d_call: TRBD1
v_call: TRBV12-3/TRBV12-4
cdr3_aa: CASSLQGARRTEAFF
cdr3_nt: TGTGCCAGCAGTCTACAGGGGGCGAGACGAACTGAAGCTTTCTTT

clone_size: many
j_call: TRBJ1-2
d_call: -
v_call: TRBV28
cdr3_aa: CASSLSGLGDYGYTF
cdr3_nt: TGTGCCAGCAGTTTATCAGGGCTCGGTGACTATGGCTACACCTTC

clone_size: many
j_call: TRBJ2-5
d_call: -
v_call: TRBV11-3
cdr3_aa: CASSGLGQETQYF
cdr3_nt: TGTGCCAGCAGCGGTCTAGGACAAGAGACCCAGTACTTC

clone_size: -
j_call: TRBJ2-7
d_call: -
v_call: TRBV12-3/TRBV12-4
cdr3_aa: CASSLTRDIPEQYF
cdr3_nt: TGTGCCAGCAGCCTTACCCGGGACATCCCCGAGCAGTACTTC

clone_size: -
j_call: TRBJ2-5
d_call: TRBD2
v_call: TRBV11-1
cdr3_aa: CASSSGGTTQETQYF
cdr3_nt: TGTGCCAGCAGCTCCGGAGGGACTACCCAAGAGACCCAGTACTTC

clone_size: few
j_call: TRBJ1-1
d_call: -
v_call: TRBV5-1
cdr3_aa: CASSPIGQPDTEAFF
cdr3_nt: TGCGCCAGCAGCCCGATAGGACAGCCCGACACTGAAGCTTTCTTT

clone_size: few
j_call: TRBJ2-7
d_call: TRBD2
v_call: TRBV27
cdr3_aa: CASSPQISGDLGEQYF
cdr3_nt: TGTGCCAGCAGTCCTCAGATTAGCGGGGACCTGGGGGAGCAGTACTTC

clone_size: many
j_call: TRBJ2-7
d_call: -
v_call: TRBV11-1
cdr3_aa: CASSLDGRVQDYEQYF
cdr3_nt: TGTGCCAGCAGCTTAGATGGTAGAGTCCAAGACTACGAGCAGTACTTC

clone_size: many
j_call: TRBJ2-7
d_call: TRBD2
v_call: TRBV12-3/TRBV12-4
cdr3_aa: CASSRLAGGPREQYF
cdr3_nt: TGTGCCAGCAGTAGACTAGCGGGGGGACCTCGGGAGCAGTACTTC

clone_size: -
j_call: TRBJ1-5
d_call: -
v_call: TRBV6-1
cdr3_aa: CASSGNRPPRYQPQHF
cdr3_nt: TGTGCCAGCAGTGGGAACCGGCCCCCGCGTTATCAGCCCCAGCATTTT

clone_size: -
j_call: TRBJ2-5
d_call: TRBD2
v_call: TRBV27
cdr3_aa: CASSYGTSGKETQYF
cdr3_nt: TGTGCCAGCAGTTATGGGACTAGCGGGAAAGAGACCCAGTACTTC

clone_size: many
j_call: TRBJ2-7
d_call: -
v_call: TRBV20-1
cdr3_aa: CSARGPFYEQYF
cdr3_nt: TGCAGTGCTAGAGGACCTTTCTACGAGCAGTACTTC

clone_size: many
j_call: TRBJ1-2
d_call: -
v_call: TRBV2
cdr3_aa: CASSGAGAGHYGYTF
cdr3_nt: TGTGCCAGCAGTGGGGCTGGAGCAGGACACTATGGCTACACCTTC

clone_size: many
j_call: TRBJ2-7
d_call: TRBD1
v_call: TRBV10-3
cdr3_aa: CAISGDRGHEQYF
cdr3_nt: TGTGCCATCAGTGGGGACAGGGGCCACGAGCAGTACTTC

clone_size: few
j_call: TRBJ2-5
d_call: TRBD1
v_call: TRBV30
cdr3_aa: CAWSVPTGPETQYF
cdr3_nt: TGTGCCTGGAGTGTACCGACAGGGCCAGAGACCCAGTACTTC

clone_size: many
j_call: TRBJ1-1
d_call: TRBD1
v_call: TRBV2
cdr3_aa: CASSEDRDLTEAFF
cdr3_nt: TGTGCCAGCAGTGAGGACAGGGACCTCACTGAAGCTTTCTTT

clone_size: few
j_call: TRBJ2-2
d_call: -
v_call: TRBV12-3/TRBV12-4
cdr3_aa: CASSQAQYTGELFF
cdr3_nt: TGTGCCAGCAGCCAGGCCCAGTACACCGGGGAGCTGTTTTTT

clone_size: -
j_call: TRBJ1-1
d_call: -
v_call: TRBV3-1
cdr3_aa: CASSQGGFTGGVFF
cdr3_nt: TGTGCCAGCAGCCAAGGGGGGTTTACAGGTGGTGTTTTCTTT

clone_size: many
j_call: TRBJ1-1
d_call: -
v_call: TRBV7-9
cdr3_aa: CASSFEGRPTEAFF
cdr3_nt: TGTGCCAGCAGCTTTGAGGGCAGGCCCACTGAAGCTTTCTTT

clone_size: many
j_call: TRBJ1-2
d_call: TRBD1
v_call: TRBV6-2/TRBV6-3
cdr3_aa: CASSYPRTGLQFAPLYGYTF
cdr3_nt: TGTGCCAGCAGTTACCCGCGGACAGGACTCCAGTTCGCCCCTCTTTATGGCTACACCTTC

clone_size: few
j_call: TRBJ2-4
d_call: TRBD2
v_call: TRBV20-1
cdr3_aa: CSARDLREGGRRNIQYF
cdr3_nt: TGCAGTGCTAGAGATCTCCGGGAGGGGGGACGGAGAAACATTCAGTACTTC

clone_size: -
j_call: TRBJ1-2
d_call: -
v_call: TRBV12-3/TRBV12-4
cdr3_aa: CASSFTRDSGYTF
cdr3_nt: TGTGCCAGCAGTTTCACCCGAGATAGTGGCTACACCTTC

clone_size: few
j_call: TRBJ1-5
d_call: -
v_call: TRBV28
cdr3_aa: CASSFGRTSNQPQHF
cdr3_nt: TGTGCCAGCAGTTTCGGTCGGACTAGCAATCAGCCCCAGCATTTT

clone_size: many
j_call: TRBJ1-5
d_call: -
v_call: TRBV5-5
cdr3_aa: CASSPDPQGNQPQHF
cdr3_nt: TGTGCCAGCAGTCCCGACCCTCAGGGCAATCAGCCCCAGCATTTT

clone_size: many
j_call: TRBJ1-1
d_call: TRBD1
v_call: TRBV7-8
cdr3_aa: CASSLMPGTGSTEAFF
cdr3_nt: TGTGCCAGCAGCTTAATGCCCGGGACAGGGTCGACTGAAGCTTTCTTT

clone_size: many
j_call: TRBJ1-5
d_call: -
v_call: TRBV19
cdr3_aa: CASSIGQGIRQPQHF
cdr3_nt: TGTGCCAGTAGTATAGGGCAGGGGATTCGGCAGCCCCAGCATTTT

clone_size: many
j_call: TRBJ1-1
d_call: -
v_call: TRBV30
cdr3_aa: CAWSPAGGWAEAFF
cdr3_nt: TGTGCCTGGAGCCCAGCGGGGGGCTGGGCTGAAGCTTTCTTT

clone_size: many
j_call: TRBJ2-5
d_call: TRBD1
v_call: TRBV6-5
cdr3_aa: CASSSTDKGAVETQYF
cdr3_nt: TGTGCCAGCAGTTCTACCGACAAGGGGGCGGTGGAGACCCAGTACTTC

clone_size: many
j_call: TRBJ2-7
d_call: TRBD1
v_call: TRBV29-1
cdr3_aa: CSVRGTGARNEQYF
cdr3_nt: TGCAGCGTTCGGGGGACAGGGGCGAGAAACGAGCAGTACTTC

clone_size: few
j_call: TRBJ1-2
d_call: -
v_call: TRBV6-1
cdr3_aa: CASSEMRGYTF
cdr3_nt: TGTGCCAGCAGTGAAATGAGGGGCTACACCTTC

clone_size: -
j_call: TRBJ2-2
d_call: -
v_call: TRBV5-1
cdr3_aa: CASSGGVRGDTGELFF
cdr3_nt: TGCGCCAGCAGCGGAGGTGTTCGGGGAGACACCGGGGAGCTGTTTTTT

clone_size: -
j_call: TRBJ2-2
d_call: TRBD1
v_call: TRBV2
cdr3_aa: CASTGTGVAGELFF
cdr3_nt: TGTGCCAGCACTGGGACAGGGGTGGCCGGGGAGCTGTTTTTT

clone_size: many
j_call: TRBJ2-5
d_call: -
v_call: TRBV27
cdr3_aa: CASNSYPLGQGQTQYF
cdr3_nt: TGTGCCAGCAACTCATATCCCCTAGGGCAGGGACAGACCCAGTACTTC

clone_size: -
j_call: TRBJ2-7
d_call: -
v_call: TRBV27
cdr3_aa: CASSLGQIDEQYF
cdr3_nt: TGTGCCAGCAGTTTAGGTCAAATTGACGAGCAGTACTTC

clone_size: many
j_call: TRBJ1-1
d_call: -
v_call: TRBV19
cdr3_aa: CASTSAGRMSSEAFF
cdr3_nt: TGTGCCAGTACCTCGGCGGGACGGATGTCGTCTGAAGCTTTCTTT

clone_size: many
j_call: TRBJ1-3
d_call: -
v_call: TRBV30
cdr3_aa: CAWTRSSGNTIYF
cdr3_nt: TGTGCCTGGACGAGGAGCTCTGGAAACACCATATATTTT

clone_size: -
j_call: TRBJ1-1
d_call: -
v_call: TRBV7-2
cdr3_aa: CASSPQGALTEAFF
cdr3_nt: TGTGCCAGCAGTCCACAGGGAGCACTCACTGAAGCTTTCTTT

clone_size: -
j_call: TRBJ1-1
d_call: TRBD1
v_call: TRBV20-1
cdr3_aa: CSARRDRENTEAFF
cdr3_nt: TGCAGTGCTCGCCGGGACAGGGAGAACACTGAAGCTTTCTTT

clone_size: many
j_call: TRBJ2-7
d_call: -
v_call: TRBV6-2/TRBV6-3
cdr3_aa: CAPKGGASYEQYF
cdr3_nt: TGTGCCCCGAAGGGCGGGGCCTCCTACGAGCAGTACTTC

clone_size: -
j_call: TRBJ2-5
d_call: -
v_call: TRBV20-1
cdr3_aa: CSASSDSQETQYF
cdr3_nt: TGCAGTGCTAGTTCTGACAGCCAAGAGACCCAGTACTTC

clone_size: many
j_call: TRBJ2-7
d_call: -
v_call: TRBV28
cdr3_aa: CASTPAEVHEQYF
cdr3_nt: TGTGCCAGCACCCCAGCGGAAGTCCACGAGCAGTACTTC

clone_size: few
j_call: TRBJ1-1
d_call: -
v_call: TRBV10-2
cdr3_aa: CASRGGVQNTEAFF
cdr3_nt: TGCGCCAGCAGGGGTGGGGTGCAAAACACTGAAGCTTTCTTT

clone_size: few
j_call: TRBJ2-3
d_call: TRBD2
v_call: TRBV27
cdr3_aa: CASSLSAGGVTNTQYF
cdr3_nt: TGTGCCAGCAGTTTATCTGCGGGGGGCGTAACAAATACGCAGTATTTT

clone_size: many
j_call: TRBJ1-2
d_call: -
v_call: TRBV6-2/TRBV6-3
cdr3_aa: CASSYSEVTYGYTF
cdr3_nt: TGTGCCAGCAGTTACTCGGAGGTTACGTATGGCTACACCTTC

clone_size: many
j_call: TRBJ2-7
d_call: TRBD2
v_call: TRBV20-1
cdr3_aa: CSARGVLAGGYEQYF
cdr3_nt: TGCAGTGCTAGAGGGGTACTAGCGGGGGGCTACGAGCAGTACTTC

clone_size: -
j_call: TRBJ2-2
d_call: -
v_call: TRBV13
cdr3_aa: CASSLDLTGYRGELFF
cdr3_nt: TGTGCCAGCAGCTTGGACCTAACAGGTTACCGGGGGGAGCTGTTTTTT

clone_size: -
j_call: TRBJ1-2
d_call: TRBD1
v_call: TRBV6-5
cdr3_aa: CASSYGGDRNYGYTF
cdr3_nt: TGTGCCAGCAGCTACGGGGGGGACAGGAACTATGGCTACACCTTC

clone_size: -
j_call: TRBJ1-1
d_call: -
v_call: TRBV12-3/TRBV12-4
cdr3_aa: CASSFGGNKGAEAFF
cdr3_nt: TGTGCCAGCAGCTTTGGGGGTAACAAGGGCGCTGAAGCTTTCTTT

clone_size: many
j_call: TRBJ2-5
d_call: -
v_call: TRBV12-3/TRBV12-4
cdr3_aa: CASSFSGVEETQYF
cdr3_nt: TGTGCCAGCAGTTTTAGCGGCGTGGAAGAGACCCAGTACTTC

clone_size: many
j_call: TRBJ1-3
d_call: -
v_call: TRBV20-1
cdr3_aa: CSARDEAGENTIYF
cdr3_nt: TGCAGTGCTAGAGATGAGGCAGGGGAAAACACCATATATTTT

clone_size: many
j_call: TRBJ2-7
d_call: TRBD1
v_call: TRBV6-5
cdr3_aa: CASSPGTGDEQYF
cdr3_nt: TGTGCCAGCAGTCCCGGGACAGGAGACGAGCAGTACTTC

clone_size: many
j_call: TRBJ1-1
d_call: -
v_call: TRBV2
cdr3_aa: CASVYRAHEAISTEAFF
cdr3_nt: TGTGCCAGCGTCTATAGGGCCCATGAGGCCATTAGCACTGAAGCTTTCTTT

clone_size: -
j_call: TRBJ2-7
d_call: -
v_call: TRBV24-1
cdr3_aa: CATSDPGVSEQYF
cdr3_nt: TGTGCCACCAGTGATCCGGGAGTTTCCGAGCAGTACTTC

clone_size: many
j_call: TRBJ1-5
d_call: -
v_call: TRBV19
cdr3_aa: CASSIWTASNQPQHF
cdr3_nt: TGTGCCAGTAGTATTTGGACAGCCAGCAATCAGCCCCAGCATTTT

clone_size: -
j_call: TRBJ2-5
d_call: -
v_call: TRBV24-1
cdr3_aa: CATSDLVGTETQYF
cdr3_nt: TGTGCCACCAGTGACCTCGTTGGAACGGAGACCCAGTACTTC